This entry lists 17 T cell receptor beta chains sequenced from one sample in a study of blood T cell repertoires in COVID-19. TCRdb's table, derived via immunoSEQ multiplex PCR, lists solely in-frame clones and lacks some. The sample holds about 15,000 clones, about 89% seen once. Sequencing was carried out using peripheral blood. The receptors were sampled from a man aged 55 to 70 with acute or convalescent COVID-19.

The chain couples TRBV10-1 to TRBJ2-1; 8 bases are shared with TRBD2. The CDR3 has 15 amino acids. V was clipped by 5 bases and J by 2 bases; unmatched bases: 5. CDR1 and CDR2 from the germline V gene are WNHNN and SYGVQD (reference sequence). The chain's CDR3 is CASSQRERTYNEQFF. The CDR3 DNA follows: TGCGCCAGCAGTCAGCGGGAGAGGACCTACAATGAGCAGTTCTTC.

CDR3: CASSFTSGGGTEAFF. The CDR3 DNA reads TGTGCCAGCAGCTTTACTTCAGGGGGCGGAACTGAAGCTTTCTTT. This rearrangement joins TRBV5-5 to TRBJ1-1; TRBD1 agrees at 8 bases. Germline loops: CDR1 SGHKS, CDR2 YYEKEE (reference sequence). The V and J ends lost 2 bases and 5 bases, in that order; junction bases with no gene match: 8. The CDR3 spans 15 residues.

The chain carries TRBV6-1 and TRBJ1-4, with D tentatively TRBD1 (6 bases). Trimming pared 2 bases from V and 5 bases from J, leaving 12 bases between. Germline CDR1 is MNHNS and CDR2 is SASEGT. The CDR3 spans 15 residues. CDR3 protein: CASSENEGGNEKLFF. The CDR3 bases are TGTGCCAGCAGTGAAAACGAGGGGGGGAATGAAAAACTGTTTTTT.

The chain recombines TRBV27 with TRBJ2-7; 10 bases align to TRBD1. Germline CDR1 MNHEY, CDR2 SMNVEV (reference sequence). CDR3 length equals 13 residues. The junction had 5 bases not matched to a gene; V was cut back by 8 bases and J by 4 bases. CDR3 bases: TGTGCCAGCCGACAGGGGGCAGCTTACGAGCAGTACTTC. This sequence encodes CASRQGAAYEQYF.

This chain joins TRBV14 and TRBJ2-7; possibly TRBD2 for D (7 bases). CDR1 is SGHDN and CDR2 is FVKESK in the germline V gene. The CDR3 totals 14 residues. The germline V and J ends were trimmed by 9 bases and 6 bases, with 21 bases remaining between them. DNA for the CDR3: TGTGCCAGTAAGGAGACCGGGGGGCAAGGCGAGCAGTACTTC. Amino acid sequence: CASKETGGQGEQYF. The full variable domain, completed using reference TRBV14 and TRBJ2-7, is EAGVTQFPSHSVIEKGQTVTLRCDPISGHDNLYWYRRVMGKEIKFLLHFVKESKQDESGMPNNRFLAERTGGTYSTLKVQPAELEDSGVYFCASKETGGQGEQYFGPGTRLTVT.

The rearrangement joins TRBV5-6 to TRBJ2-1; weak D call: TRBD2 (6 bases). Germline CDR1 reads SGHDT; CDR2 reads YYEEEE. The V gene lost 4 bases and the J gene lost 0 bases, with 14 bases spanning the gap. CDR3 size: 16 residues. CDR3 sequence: CASSLEMGGSYNEQFF. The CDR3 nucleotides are TGTGCCAGCAGCCTCGAGATGGGAGGCTCCTACAATGAGCAGTTCTTC.

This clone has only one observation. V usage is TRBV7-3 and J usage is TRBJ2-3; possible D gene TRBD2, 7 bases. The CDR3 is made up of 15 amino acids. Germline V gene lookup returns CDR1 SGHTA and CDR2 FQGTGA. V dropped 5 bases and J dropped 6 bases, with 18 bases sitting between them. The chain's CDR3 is CASSLVGGADDTQYF. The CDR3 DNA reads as TGTGCCAGCAGCCTCGTAGGGGGGGCAGACGATACGCAGTATTTT. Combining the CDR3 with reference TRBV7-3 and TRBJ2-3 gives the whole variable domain GAGVSQTPSNKVTEKGKYVELRCDPISGHTALYWYRQSLGQGPEFLIYFQGTGAADDSGLPNDRFFAVRPEGSVSTLKIQRTERGDSAVYLCASSLVGGADDTQYFGPGTRLTVL.

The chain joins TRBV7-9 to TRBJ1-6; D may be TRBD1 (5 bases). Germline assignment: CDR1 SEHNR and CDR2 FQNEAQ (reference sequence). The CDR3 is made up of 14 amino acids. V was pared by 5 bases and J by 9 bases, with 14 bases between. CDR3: CASSPGMIFSPLHF. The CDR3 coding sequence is TGTGCCAGCAGCCCAGGGATGATATTTTCACCCCTCCACTTT.

The CDR3 here is CASSPLEAQAAFF. For the CDR3, the DNA is TGTGCCAGCAGCCCACTGGAGGCGCAGGCAGCTTTCTTT. The chain uses TRBV12-3 or TRBV12-4 and TRBJ1-1; no clear D gene. The CDR3 sequence is 13 residues long. Deletions cut 6 bases from V and 10 bases from J, with 18 bases between.

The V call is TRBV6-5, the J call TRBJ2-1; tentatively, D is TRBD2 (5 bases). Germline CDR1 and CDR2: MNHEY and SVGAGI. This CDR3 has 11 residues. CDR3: CAAAHGVEQFF. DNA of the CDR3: TGTGCAGCGGCCCACGGGGTTGAGCAGTTCTTC.

CDR3 amino acids: CASSRGGAYNEQFF. CDR3 DNA: TGTGCCAGTAGTAGAGGGGGGGCCTACAATGAGCAGTTCTTC. The rearrangement uses TRBV19 and TRBJ2-1; possible D gene TRBD2, 7 bases. Trimming removed 4 bases from V and 2 bases from J, with 9 bases in between. CDR1 and CDR2 from the germline V gene are LNHDA and SQIVND (reference sequence). The CDR3 is 14 amino acids. The full variable domain, with the rest looked up from reference TRBV19 and TRBJ2-1, is DGGITQSPKYLFRKEGQNVTLSCEQNLNHDAMYWYRQDPGQGLRLIYYSQIVNDFQKGDIAEGYSVSREKKESFPLTVTSAQKNPTAFYLCASSRGGAYNEQFFGPGTRLTVL.

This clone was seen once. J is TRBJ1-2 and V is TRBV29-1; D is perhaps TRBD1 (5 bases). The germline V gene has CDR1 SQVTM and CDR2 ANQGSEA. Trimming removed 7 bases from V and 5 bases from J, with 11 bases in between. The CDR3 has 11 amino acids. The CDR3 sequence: CSANGGYGYTF. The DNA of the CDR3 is TGCAGCGCCAACGGGGGGTATGGCTACACCTTC.

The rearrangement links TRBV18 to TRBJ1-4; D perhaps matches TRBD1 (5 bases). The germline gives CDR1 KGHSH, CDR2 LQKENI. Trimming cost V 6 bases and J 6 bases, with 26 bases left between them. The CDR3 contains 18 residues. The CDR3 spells CASSANQGDPGLYEKLFF. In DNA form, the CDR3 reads TGTGCCAGCTCGGCGAACCAGGGTGACCCCGGGCTCTATGAAAAACTGTTTTTT.

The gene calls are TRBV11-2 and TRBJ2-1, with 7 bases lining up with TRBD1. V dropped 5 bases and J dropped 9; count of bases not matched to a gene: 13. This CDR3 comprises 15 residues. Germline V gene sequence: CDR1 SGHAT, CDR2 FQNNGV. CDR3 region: CASSPTTGELGEQFF. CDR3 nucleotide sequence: TGTGCCAGCAGCCCGACAACAGGGGAGTTAGGTGAGCAGTTCTTC.

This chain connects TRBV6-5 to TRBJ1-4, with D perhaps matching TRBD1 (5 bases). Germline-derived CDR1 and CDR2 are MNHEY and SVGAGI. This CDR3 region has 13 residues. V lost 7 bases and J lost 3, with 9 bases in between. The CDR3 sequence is CASTVGANEKLFF. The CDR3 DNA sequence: TGTGCCAGCACGGTAGGGGCTAATGAAAAACTGTTTTTT.

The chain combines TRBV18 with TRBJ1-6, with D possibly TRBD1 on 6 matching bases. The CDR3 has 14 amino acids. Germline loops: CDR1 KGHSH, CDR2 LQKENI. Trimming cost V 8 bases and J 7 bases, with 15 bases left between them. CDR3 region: CASRPTGSNSPLHF. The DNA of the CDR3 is TGTGCCAGCCGTCCTACAGGGAGCAATTCACCCCTCCACTTT.

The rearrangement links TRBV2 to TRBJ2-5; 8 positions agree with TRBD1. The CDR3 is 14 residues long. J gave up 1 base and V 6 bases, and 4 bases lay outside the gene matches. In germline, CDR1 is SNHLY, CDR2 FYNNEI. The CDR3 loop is CASRDRAVQETQYF. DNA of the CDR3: TGTGCCAGCAGGGACAGGGCGGTCCAAGAGACCCAGTACTTC.